The clone carrying this T cell receptor (beta chain) was observed a handful of times. These data belong to a study of T-cell reconstitution after alpha-beta-depleted transplantation in children. The TCRbeta library was prepared with unique molecular identifiers. Via MiXCR, TCRdb re-called the PCR reads, giving one row per CDR3 protein. The data show about 600,000 distinct CDR3 sequences, with under 12% seen just once and 4% to 5% held by the top ten. Specimen: PBMCs from the stem cell graft donor, collected from the stem cell graft. This TCR was recovered from a human donor who donated a stem cell graft to a child with acute myeloid leukemia.

DNA of the CDR3: TGTGCCAGCAGTTACAGGCGGACAGGCGCAGAGACCCAGTACTTC. Translation gives CASSYRRTGAETQYF. The V and J genes are TRBV6-5 and TRBJ2-5; 7 positions agree with TRBD1. The V gene's germline CDR1 is MNHEY and CDR2 SVGAGI. CDR3 size: 15 residues. The V gene end was trimmed by 2 bases and the J gene end by 4 bases; junction bases not matched to a gene: 7.